Each of the 13 T cell receptor beta chains below was sequenced from the same sample in a study of shared T cell receptors in the human thymus. Sequencing used immunoSEQ multiplex PCR; TCRdb keeps in-frame clones, though not all of them. This table holds some 700,000 clones, roughly 90% found once. This sample was also put to use in a study of human thymus T cells.

Sequencing was performed on thymocytes. The receptors shown here come from a boy less than two years old with a congenital heart defect.

The rearrangement links TRBV20-1 to TRBJ2-7; perhaps TRBD2 as D (6 bases). Germline CDR1 DFQATT, CDR2 SNEGSKA (reference sequence). CDR3 size: 10 residues. The V and J ends lost 5 bases and 7 bases respectively, with 9 bases between them. DNA for the CDR3: TGCAGTGCTGGGCGGGGAGAGCAGTACTTC. Amino acids: CSAGRGEQYF.

The rearrangement uses TRBV30 and TRBJ2-3; 7 nucleotides match TRBD2. V dropped 5 bases and J dropped 3; count of bases not matched to a gene: 8. CDR3 size: 14 residues. Germline assignment: CDR1 GTSNPN and CDR2 SVGIG (reference sequence). CDR3 region: CAWAGRERTDTQYF. CDR3 in DNA: TGTGCCTGGGCAGGGCGGGAGCGGACAGATACGCAGTATTTT.

This clone has only a few counts. This same CDR3 is encoded by further DNA sequences in the sample. The genes are TRBV6-5 and TRBJ2-7, with a possible D match to TRBD1 (6 bases). CDR3 length: 14 amino acids. V dropped 0 bases and J dropped 1 base, with 7 bases sitting between them. Germline V gene lookup returns CDR1 MNHEY and CDR2 SVGAGI. The CDR3 spells CASSYSQGSYEQYF. The CDR3 DNA follows: TGTGCCAGCAGTTACTCCCAGGGGTCCTACGAGCAGTACTTC.

The chain has TRBV11-2 and TRBJ2-7; D not certain. Germline values: CDR1 SGHAT, CDR2 FQNNGV. Trimming cost V 1 base and J 3 bases, with 22 bases left between them. This CDR3 is 18 amino acids long. CDR3 bases: TGTGCCAGCAGCTTAGTCGGCAGATCGGCAGGCCGAGTCTACGAGCAGTACTTC. Its translation is CASSLVGRSAGRVYEQYF. Drawing the rest from reference TRBV11-2 and TRBJ2-7, the complete variable domain is EAGVAQSPRYKIIEKRQSVAFWCNPISGHATLYWYQQILGQGPKLLIQFQNNGVVDDSQLPKDRFSAERLKGVDSTLKIQPAKLEDSAVYLCASSLVGRSAGRVYEQYFGPGTRLTVT.

The CDR3 region is CASSLPGLWAGELFF. The CDR3 DNA follows: TGCGCCAGCAGCCTCCCGGGACTATGGGCCGGGGAGCTGTTTTTT. The rearrangement joins TRBV4-1 to TRBJ2-2, with 7 bases matching TRBD2. The CDR3 totals 15 residues. V lost 4 bases to trimming and J lost 6 bases; unmatched junction nucleotides: 8. Germline CDR1 and CDR2: MGHRA and YSYEKL.

The chain couples TRBV15 to TRBJ2-1; 11 nucleotides align to TRBD2. Trimming cost V 3 bases and J 5 bases; bases outside gene matches: 12. Germline loops: CDR1 LNHNV, CDR2 YYDKDF (reference sequence). The CDR3 runs to 18 residues. DNA for the CDR3: TGTGCCACCAGCAGGACCCGCTACCATAGCGGGAGGGACAATGAGCAGTTCTTC. The encoded protein is CATSRTRYHSGRDNEQFF.

The CDR3 bases are TGCGCCAGCAGCCAAGAAGCAGGCCGGGGGACCAGGGCAGGGCGCAGCTACGAGCAGTACTTC. Protein product: CASSQEAGRGTRAGRSYEQYF. The rearrangement uses TRBV4-1 and TRBJ2-5; TRBD2 is a possible D gene (6 bases). TRBJ2-7 explains the end of the DNA better; the J call may be wrong. Germline V gives CDR1 MGHRA, CDR2 YSYEKL. This CDR3 has 21 amino acids.

This chain uses TRBV7-3 with TRBJ2-7; 7 bases fit TRBD1. V dropped 10 bases and J dropped 4; count of bases not matched to a gene: 7. Germline assignment: CDR1 SGHTA and CDR2 FQGTGA. This CDR3 spans 12 amino acids. The CDR3 reads CAINRGPYEQYF. Written as DNA, the CDR3 is TGTGCCATCAACAGGGGCCCGTACGAGCAGTACTTC.

In nucleotides, the CDR3 is TGTGCCAGCAGTGAAGGTTGGGGGGGCGAACCCTACGAGCAGTACTTC. It encodes CASSEGWGGEPYEQYF. The V call is TRBV2, the J call TRBJ2-7, with D tentatively TRBD2 (7 bases). This CDR3 region has 16 residues. Germline V CDR1 and CDR2: SNHLY, FYNNEI. The V and J ends lost 1 base and 2 bases respectively, with 15 bases between them.

The chain carries TRBV6-5 and TRBJ2-5; no clear D. The DNA end lines up better with TRBJ2-7; the J call may be wrong. Germline V lookup: CDR1 MNHEY, CDR2 SVGAGI. The CDR3 contains 14 residues. The CDR3 spells CASTNEEPPYEQYF. The CDR3 DNA sequence: TGTGCCAGCACCAACGAGGAGCCTCCCTACGAGCAGTACTTC.

CDR3 protein: CASSLRPQGIDTQYF. CDR3 sequence (DNA): TGTGCCAGCAGTTTAAGGCCACAGGGGATAGATACGCAGTATTTT. V and J are TRBV27 and TRBJ2-3, with 7 bases aligning to TRBD1. Germline assignment: CDR1 MNHEY and CDR2 SMNVEV (reference sequence). The V segment lost 2 bases and the J segment 5 bases; nucleotides outside the gene matches: 7. The CDR3 extends over 15 amino acids.

This chain uses TRBV4-2 with TRBJ2-7, with 7 bases aligning to TRBD2. The V segment lost 0 bases and the J segment 3 bases; nucleotides outside the gene matches: 11. The CDR3 totals 17 residues. From germline, CDR1 is LGHNA and CDR2 YNFKEQ. The CDR3 DNA reads as TGTGCCAGCAGCCAAGAGGCCGGGAGGCTGGGATACTACGAGCAGTACTTC. This sequence encodes CASSQEAGRLGYYEQYF.

In DNA, the CDR3 is TGTGCCAGCAGCCCGAAAACGCCTTTAATCGGAAACATTCAGTACTTC. It is translated as CASSPKTPLIGNIQYF. The chain is built from TRBV14 and TRBJ2-4, with D unclear. The CDR3 consists of 16 residues. The V end was cut by 4 bases, the J end by 6 bases, with 19 bases between. Germline V gene sequence: CDR1 SGHDN, CDR2 FVKESK.